This is a list of T cell receptor beta chains from one sample in a study of T cell clones after liver transplantation. The data were produced by immunoSEQ multiplex PCR, yet TCRdb's version contains in-frame clones alone and is incomplete. The sample includes nearly 55,000 clones, 70% to 85% seen only once; the top ten take over 6.5%. The sequencing used CD4+ T cells from blood, collected before liver transplant. Receptors were obtained from a human donor who received a liver transplant. The conserved cysteine and the conserved F or W are not part of the CDR3 here. Fields, in order: D gene, V gene, J gene, CDR3 protein. D genes are given only for firm matches.

>NA|TRBV5-6|TRBJ2-7
ASIQGGEQY
>NA|TRBV6-4|TRBJ2-1
ASSVDAGGYNEQF
>NA|TRBV5-6|TRBJ1-2
ASSFGEAGALYGYT
>TRBD2|TRBV6-6|TRBJ2-3
ASSSWTSGSKDTQY
>TRBD1|TRBV7-2|TRBJ1-4
ASSLALGQGNEKLF
>NA|TRBV5-1|TRBJ1-1
ASSPLGMNTEAF
>NA|TRBV7-2|TRBJ1-5
ASSSHSYSNQPQH
>NA|TRBV5-1|TRBJ2-7
ASSFTAQGSSYEQY
>NA|TRBV11-3|TRBJ2-1
ASSLVASRGEQF
>NA|TRBV29-1|TRBJ2-2
SVESPQNTGELF
>NA|TRBV19|TRBJ2-1
ASSGRGTYNEQF
>NA|TRBV6-6|TRBJ2-3
ASSYSPGVSPDTQY
>NA|TRBV2|TRBJ1-4
ASSDRGVGNEKLF
>NA|TRBV6-6|TRBJ2-3
ASSPPSGTTDTQY
>NA|TRBV5-5|TRBJ2-1
ASSRAGTQSHEQF